Here is one TCR beta chain with its context. Its antigen is undetermined. Losses at the gene ends were 5 bases for V and 5 bases for J; bases not matched to a gene: 12. CDR1 SEHNR and CDR2 FQNEAQ come from the germline V gene (reference sequence). This CDR3 contains 16 residues. This specimen comes from a study of cytomegalovirus exposure and HLA in healthy donors. Study results and caveats: A few chains linked to CMV were shown in vitro to be specific for CMV antigens. TRBV6-2, TRBV6-3 and other indistinguishable V segments were excluded. In a later analysis, common viral pathogens appeared linked to several of the most significant clusters. Roughly even sequencing depth across donors was the assumption behind the presence/absence analyses.

The PCR was carried out with 60 Vbeta primers and 13 Jbeta primers. Profiled with immunoSEQ multiplex PCR; TCRdb holds only in-frame clones, not every one. The sample contains around 160,000 clones, 65% to 85% of which appear only once. The chain is built from TRBV7-9 and TRBJ2-1, with 7 bases identical to TRBD2. This receptor was obtained from a woman aged 40 to 55 in good health and CMV-seropositive. The sample was PBMCs. CDR3 sequence: CASSPGLVSPNNEQFF. Written as DNA, the CDR3 is TGTGCCAGCAGCCCAGGACTAGTCTCTCCGAACAATGAGCAGTTCTTC. Variable domain in full (rest from reference TRBV7-9 and TRBJ2-1): DTGVSQNPRHKITKRGQNVTFRCDPISEHNRLYWYRQTLGQGPEFLTYFQNEAQLEKSRLLSDRFSAERPKGSFSTLEIQRTEQGDSAMYLCASSPGLVSPNNEQFFGPGTRLTVL.